A single sample is the source of the 8 T cell receptor beta chains below, sequenced in a study of CD8+ T cells in alopecia areata. After isolation, RNA underwent reverse transcription to generate cDNA as the sequencing template. The repertoire was sequenced with immunoSEQ multiplex PCR; TCRdb's copy has only in-frame clones and lacks some. The sample lists about 110,000 clones, 50% to 60% occurring once. Sequenced sample: NKG2D-low CD8+ T cells sorted from blood. The receptor source for this set is a human donor with alopecia areata.

This clone was detected a few times. This sequence joins TRBV28 and TRBJ2-1; no definite D call. This CDR3 has 17 residues. V shed 7 bases and J shed 0 bases, with 19 bases lying between them. Germline V lookup: CDR1 MDHEN, CDR2 SYDVKM. The CDR3 nucleotides are TGTGCCAGCACCCAATTCCCCCCCGCTGTCTCCTACAATGAGCAGTTCTTC. Translated: CASTQFPPAVSYNEQFF. The complete variable domain, with remaining parts taken from reference TRBV28 and TRBJ2-1, reads DVKVTQSSRYLVKRTGEKVFLECVQDMDHENMFWYRQDPGLGLRLIYFSYDVKMKEKGDIPEGYSVSREKKERFSLILESASTNQTSMYLCASTQFPPAVSYNEQFFGPGTRLTVL.

A few counts support this clone. The chain is built from TRBV7-9 and TRBJ2-3; 8 bases align to TRBD1. V was clipped by 5 bases and J by 4 bases; unmatched bases: 8. The CDR3 extends over 15 amino acids. Germline V gene sequence: CDR1 SEHNR, CDR2 FQNEAQ (reference sequence). CDR3 DNA: TGTGCCAGCAGCCCTCGGGACAGGCGACCAGATACGCAGTATTTT. Encoded protein: CASSPRDRRPDTQYF.

This clone was observed a single time. For the CDR3, the DNA is TGTGCCAGCAGCTTATCTGTGGATACGCAGTATTTT. Translated, it gives CASSLSVDTQYF. The V gene is TRBV6-6, the J gene TRBJ2-3, with unresolved D. From germline, CDR1 is MNHNY and CDR2 SVGAGI (reference sequence). V lost 6 bases and J lost 6, with 10 bases in between. This CDR3 has 12 amino acids.

V gene TRBV5-4 combines with J gene TRBJ2-1; D remains unclear. Between the trimmed V and J ends, which lost 2 bases and 6 bases, there was a span of 3 bases. CDR3 size: 11 residues. The germline V gene has CDR1 SGHNT and CDR2 YYREEE (reference sequence). CDR3 DNA sequence: TGTGCCAGCAGCTTTAGCAATGAGCAGTTCTTC. This encodes CASSFSNEQFF. Complete variable domain (other parts from reference TRBV5-4 and TRBJ2-1): ETGVTQSPTHLIKTRGQQVTLRCSSQSGHNTVSWYQQALGQGPQFIFQYYREEENGRGNFPPRFSGLQFPNYSSELNVNALELDDSALYLCASSFSNEQFFGPGTRLTVL.

This clone was seen only a few times. This chain uses TRBV5-1 with TRBJ2-7, with 11 bases matching TRBD1. The germline gives CDR1 SGHRS, CDR2 YFSETQ. The CDR3 spans 14 residues. The trim removed 4 bases at V and 5 bases at J, leaving 5 bases unmatched. In DNA form, the CDR3 reads TGCGCCAGCAGCATCGGACAGGGGGCGGACGAGCAGTACTTC. As protein: CASSIGQGADEQYF.

This chain joins TRBV28 and TRBJ2-2, with 8 bases aligning to TRBD2. Looked up from germline, CDR1 is MDHEN and CDR2 is SYDVKM. The CDR3 runs 16 residues. Trimming cost V 3 bases and J 5 bases; bases outside gene matches: 8. CDR3 protein: CASSFQPGLGTGELFF. The CDR3 DNA sequence: TGTGCCAGCAGTTTCCAACCGGGACTAGGGACCGGGGAGCTGTTTTTT.

The chain recombines TRBV5-7 with TRBJ2-4; 7 bases match TRBD2. TRBV5-7 is noted as an ORF with a role that remains uncertain. The V and J ends lost 0 bases and 0 bases, in that order; junction bases with no gene match: 3. CDR3 size: 16 residues. Written as DNA, the CDR3 is TGTGCCAGCAGCTTGGCGGGGACTATAGCCAAAAACATTCAGTACTTC. Its translation is CASSLAGTIAKNIQYF.

As DNA, the CDR3 is TGTGCCAGCAGACCGACTAGCACCTACGAGCAGTACTTC. This sequence encodes CASRPTSTYEQYF. J is TRBJ2-7 and V is TRBV7-8; 7 bases are a match to TRBD2. Germline assignment: CDR1 SGHVS and CDR2 FQNEAQ. V lost 6 bases, J lost 2 bases, and 4 bases stayed unmatched. The CDR3 has 13 residues.